This T cell receptor (beta chain) was profiled in a study of control samples from healthy donors and cancer patients. The method was immunoSEQ multiplex PCR; TCRdb's version includes in-frame clones alone and lacks a portion of them. The sample lists some 410,000 clones, approximately 92% occurring once. The CDR3 contains 14 residues. V lost 4 bases and J 8 bases, leaving 17 bases between the germline ends. In germline, CDR1 is SGHDN, CDR2 FVKESK. The sequence was obtained from a man aged 35 to 55 with head and neck cancer. This chain links TRBV14 with TRBJ1-1; D is ambiguous. The sequencing sample was made of PBMCs. For the CDR3, the DNA is TGTGCCAGCAGCCGTACCGGAGGGTGGTCAGAAGCTTTCTTT. Residues: CASSRTGGWSEAFF.